This T cell receptor (beta chain) was documented in a study of cytomegalovirus exposure and HLA in healthy donors. The study, taken as a whole, reports: Association with HLA alleles at 0.05 false discovery rate was found for 15,000 to 20,000 TCR beta sequences in a later analysis. In a later analysis, DRB1 alleles had the most associated TCRs; HLA-C alleles the fewest. Follow-up analysis later connected one missense variant in DCLRE1C with trimming of TCR beta V- and J-genes.

In regard to this clone: Its antigen remains unidentified.

PCR primers comprised 60 Vbeta and 13 Jbeta primers. Original processing notes: Around 9.9 million shared chains were among the about 80 million unique TCR beta chains that a later analysis counted. Measured with immunoSEQ multiplex PCR; TCRdb has only the in-frame clones, and not every one. The V and J calls and the clone size are those of that table, but D and trimming were determined from the DNA. The sample has approximately 180,000 clones; around 75% are singletons. V gave up 4 bases and J gave up 5 bases; unmatched junction bases: 5. The CDR3 sequence is 15 residues long. Germline V gene sequence: CDR1 MGHRA, CDR2 YSYEKL.

Sequencing was performed on PBMCs. V is TRBV4-1 and J is TRBJ2-4; 10 nucleotides line up with TRBD2. This clonotype was obtained from a woman between 25 and 40 years old in good health and CMV-seronegative. The CDR3 loop is CASSPTGTSENIQYF. CDR3 nucleotide sequence: TGCGCCAGCAGCCCGACCGGGACTAGCGAAAACATTCAGTACTTC.